This entry is about one T cell receptor beta chain. It lacks a known antigen. There are no base qualities to consult, and no much larger clone falls within one base. The sample belongs to a study of blood T cell repertoires in COVID-19 (dated by TCRdb to 2019 to 2021). In terms of the full investigation: Samples from collaborators originated in the United States, Italy and Spain and spanned both the acute and convalescent phases of COVID-19. The repertoires were made available in a free public database intended to serve as a resource for research on the immune response to SARS-CoV-2. Deeply sampled blood TCRbeta repertoires from subjects exposed to, actively infected with, or recovered from COVID-19 were included in the dataset. Samples were obtained from the ongoing ImmuneRACE study (first 160 participants) and from over a thousand subjects provided by 6 global collaborators. Where HLA class I and class II types were available, the types were taken from metadata supplied by the sample provider, not from assay-based typing. The sample metadata nearly always contained a de-identified subject ID, COVID-19 status, age in years and sex. The material from the prospective study consisted of cDNA or gDNA derived from T cells, B-cell-depleted T cells, or PBMCs.

Cut back by 6 bases and 4 bases, the V and J ends lie 10 bases apart. The germline V gene (reference sequence) provides CDR1 SEHNR and CDR2 FQNEAQ. There are 13 amino acids in the CDR3, from cysteine to phenylalanine inclusive. Only CDR3 DNA is held: 39 bases, read in frame from base 1. Participants in the prospective study were aged roughly 18 to 100 years, lived in 24 United States geographic areas, and enrolled through a virtual design. Cohort assignment in the prospective study relied on participant-reported clinical history from a screening survey and a study questionnaire. Recovered participants in ImmuneRACE Cohort 3 were defined by two consecutive negative NP/OP PCR tests, clearance by a healthcare professional, or resolution of symptoms. Mobile phlebotomists in the prospective study collected whole blood, serum and a nasopharyngeal or oropharyngeal swab from every participant. Over a roughly 2-month period, participants in the prospective study had the option of providing additional blood draws and questionnaires. Prospective study blood samples were shipped either frozen or at room temperature before DNA extraction.

Overall results and qualifications from the work: How much clinical and demographic metadata was included differed by source and by participant, and the metadata was provided uncurated.

TCRbeta CDR3 regions were amplified from genomic DNA by means of the immunoSEQ Assay, a bias-controlled multiplex PCR. The original methods were these. The number of nucleated cells in each sample was estimated by amplification of reference gene primers within the assay. To quantify the absolute abundance of each unique TCRbeta CDR3 rearrangement, sequence reads were collapsed and filtered. For each sample, productive Simpson clonality was calculated by taking the square root of Simpson's diversity index across productive rearrangements. Imported from immuneACCESS, the table was reduced by TCRdb to in-frame sequences with V and J called. These copies leave out some clones; in studies compared against another copy, an unresolved V gene accounts for under half, and the cause of the remainder is not known. V and J calls and clone size are those listed in that table; D and trimming were worked out from the DNA. For this sample there are roughly 230,000 clones; 82% appear just once. 3% to 4% of the sample is taken by the ten largest.

The receptor chain draws on TRBV7-9 and TRBJ1-3; the D gene is perhaps TRBD1, on 6 matching bases. This receptor was taken from a woman aged 55-75 years who had recovered from COVID-19. Source material: PBMCs or T cells enriched from blood (not recorded which). The DNA sequence is TGTGCCAGCAGATACACAGGGGGAAACACCATATATTTT. This encodes CASRYTGGNTIYF.